These 18 T cell receptor beta chains were all obtained from the same sample, sequenced in a study of blood T cell repertoires in COVID-19. TCRdb keeps only in-frame clones here, not all; method: immunoSEQ multiplex PCR. Of 150,000 to 200,000 clones in the sample, approximately 88% were seen once. The sequenced sample was peripheral blood. The receptor source for this set is a woman at least 80 years old with active or convalescent COVID-19.

This clone was recorded once. The chain combines TRBV18 with TRBJ2-6; 8 bases match TRBD2. CDR3 size: 17 residues. Germline trimming cut 2 bases from V and 2 bases from J; bases unmatched to any gene: 5. Germline V lookup: CDR1 KGHSH, CDR2 LQKENI. The CDR3 region is CASSPMSGGTGANVLTF. The CDR3 DNA reads as TGTGCCAGCTCACCAATGAGCGGGGGTACTGGGGCCAACGTCCTGACTTTC.

This sequence joins TRBV12-5 and TRBJ2-7, with D unclear. CDR1 and CDR2 (germline): LGHNT, FRNRAP. V lost 2 bases and J lost 2, with 4 bases in between. This CDR3 has 12 residues. The CDR3 sequence is CASGLFTYEQYF. In DNA, the CDR3 is TGTGCTAGTGGTTTGTTCACCTACGAGCAGTACTTC.

This chain uses TRBV25-1 with TRBJ1-2; a possible D gene is TRBD1 (6 bases). The CDR3 is 15 amino acids. Germline V gene data show CDR1 as MGHDK and CDR2 as SYGVNS. The V gene lost 5 bases and the J gene lost 2 bases, with 15 bases spanning the gap. CDR3 protein: CASSPPRGLNYGYTF. Written as DNA, the CDR3 is TGTGCCAGCAGTCCGCCCAGGGGCCTCAACTATGGCTACACCTTC.

The table lists this clone with a count of one. The chain employs TRBV7-8 and TRBJ1-4; D unclear. The V end lost 1 base, the J end lost 7 bases, and 10 bases lay between the germline ends. CDR3 length: 14 residues. Germline CDR1 is SGHVS and CDR2 is FQNEAQ. CDR3 DNA sequence: TGTGCCAGCAGCTTAGGGCCCCCTCCTGAAAAACTGTTTTTT. Its protein product is CASSLGPPPEKLFF.

J is TRBJ1-6 and V is TRBV6-5, with 8 bases aligning to TRBD1. Germline trimming cut 2 bases from V and 10 bases from J; bases unmatched to any gene: 4. The CDR3 sequence is 14 residues long. Germline lookup yields CDR1 MNHEY and CDR2 SVGAGI. CDR3 coding DNA: TGTGCCAGCAGTTACGGGACAGGCGGATCACCCCTCCACTTT. It encodes CASSYGTGGSPLHF.

Of note for this clone: This specimen includes other DNA sequences encoding the same CDR3. V and J are TRBV10-3 and TRBJ1-2; 9 nucleotides agree with TRBD1. This CDR3 is built from 14 residues. Germline V gene sequence: CDR1 ENHRY, CDR2 SYGVKD. Germline trimming cut 3 bases from V and 5 bases from J; bases unmatched to any gene: 4. The CDR3: CAISESDRGYGYTF. Here the CDR3 DNA reads TGTGCCATCAGTGAAAGCGACAGGGGGTATGGCTACACCTTC.

About this clone itself: One end of the junction varies from germline; a read error may be responsible. This rearrangement joins TRBV7-7 to TRBJ1-3, with D possibly TRBD1 on 6 matching bases. Per the germline V gene, CDR1 is SSHAT and CDR2 is FNYEAQ (reference sequence). The CDR3 runs 19 residues. DNA for the CDR3: TGTGCTAGCAGCTTAGTGCGTGGGGGCGGGCTCCCCACGGAAAACACCATATATTTT. It encodes CASSLVRGGGLPTENTIYF.

V is TRBV29-1 and J is TRBJ1-2; a possible D gene is TRBD1 (5 bases). CDR3 length: 14 amino acids. V lost 3 bases and J 5 bases, leaving 16 bases between the germline ends. Germline CDR1 and CDR2: SQVTM and ANQGSEA. The CDR3 region is CSVDLTGVQYGYTF. CDR3 nucleotide sequence: TGCAGCGTTGACCTCACGGGGGTCCAGTATGGCTACACCTTC. The full variable domain, its missing parts supplied by reference TRBV29-1 and TRBJ1-2, is SAVISQKPSRDICQRGTSLTIQCQVDSQVTMMFWYRQQPGQSLTLIATANQGSEATYESGFVIDKFPISRPNLTFSTLTVSNMSPEDSSIYLCSVDLTGVQYGYTFGSGTRLTVV.

This rearrangement joins TRBV15 to TRBJ1-5; D may be TRBD1 (6 bases). Germline-derived CDR1 and CDR2 are LNHNV and YYDKDF (reference sequence). V shed 0 bases and J shed 6 bases, with 27 bases lying between them. The CDR3 sequence is 20 residues long. Here the CDR3 DNA reads TGTGCCACCAGCAGAGATTTGGCAGGGGCCGGTATGAGGGGGGGTCAGCCCCAGCATTTT. It is translated as CATSRDLAGAGMRGGQPQHF.

This chain joins TRBV4-3 and TRBJ2-2, with D perhaps matching TRBD2 (7 bases). There are 13 residues in the CDR3. Germline V gives CDR1 LGHNA, CDR2 YSLEER. Deletions cut 4 bases from V and 6 bases from J, with 9 bases between. CDR3 in amino acids: CASSRGGPGELFF. The DNA for the CDR3 is TGCGCCAGCAGCCGCGGGGGCCCCGGGGAGCTGTTTTTT.

With regard to this clone: Other DNA sequences in this sample translate to the same CDR3. The gene calls are TRBV18 and TRBJ1-2; weak D call: TRBD1 (5 bases). Germline assignment: CDR1 KGHSH and CDR2 LQKENI. The CDR3 spans 12 residues. Trimming removed 2 bases from V and 5 bases from J, with 6 bases in between. This chain's CDR3 is CASSPGGYGYTF. CDR3 in DNA: TGTGCCAGCTCACCAGGGGGGTATGGCTACACCTTC. Looking up the rest from reference TRBV18 and TRBJ1-2 gives the full variable domain: NAGVMQNPRHLVRRRGQEARLRCSPMKGHSHVYWYRQLPEEGLKFMVYLQKENIIDESGMPKERFSAEFPKEGPSILRIQQVVRGDSAAYFCASSPGGYGYTFGSGTRLTVV.

The rearrangement joins TRBV2 to TRBJ1-4; no firm D call. The CDR3 totals 16 residues. Trimming pared 2 bases from V and 0 bases from J, leaving 10 bases between. CDR1 SNHLY and CDR2 FYNNEI come from the germline V gene. As DNA, the CDR3 is TGTGCCAGCAGTGAATTCTCTTTAACAACTAATGAAAAACTGTTTTTT. Amino acid sequence: CASSEFSLTTNEKLFF. Looking up the rest from reference TRBV2 and TRBJ1-4 gives the full variable domain: EPEVTQTPSHQVTQMGQEVILRCVPISNHLYFYWYRQILGQKVEFLVSFYNNEISEKSEIFDDQFSVERPDGSNFTLKIRSTKLEDSAMYFCASSEFSLTTNEKLFFGSGTQLSVL.

This chain connects TRBV11-2 to TRBJ1-1; 8 nucleotides agree with TRBD1. Germline V gene sequence: CDR1 SGHAT, CDR2 FQNNGV. The J segment lost 1 base and the V segment lost 4 bases, leaving 5 bases of the junction unmatched. The CDR3 has 15 amino acids. This CDR3 reads CASSSYRGGNTEAFF. The CDR3 DNA sequence: TGTGCCAGCAGCTCTTACAGGGGGGGGAACACTGAAGCTTTCTTT.

Only one count was recorded for this clone. The J gene is TRBJ1-2, the V gene TRBV7-2; 8 bases agree with TRBD1. Trimming removed 1 base from V and 6 bases from J; junction bases left unmatched: 4. The germline gives CDR1 SGHTA, CDR2 FQGNSA. There are 14 residues in the CDR3. CDR3 in DNA: TGTGCCAGCAGCTTAGGACAGGGGAGGCATGGCTACACCTTC. It encodes CASSLGQGRHGYTF.

This sequence joins TRBV24-1 and TRBJ1-1, with D possibly matching TRBD1 (6 bases). The germline V and J ends were trimmed by 3 bases and 3 bases, with 10 bases remaining between them. Germline assignment: CDR1 KGHDR and CDR2 SFDVKD. The CDR3 covers 14 residues. The CDR3 nucleotides read TGTGCCACCAGTGATCTCACAGGGCACACTGAAGCTTTCTTT. This encodes CATSDLTGHTEAFF.

This clone was picked up one time. The chain recombines TRBV11-3 with TRBJ2-1, with TRBD2 as a possible D gene (5 bases). This CDR3 has 13 amino acids. Trimming took 6 bases from V and 2 from J, leaving 8 bases between them. Germline V gives CDR1 SGHNT, CDR2 YENEEA. The CDR3 nucleotides read TGTGCCAGCAGTGCCGGGGCCTACAATGAGCAGTTCTTC. This codes for CASSAGAYNEQFF.

The chain couples TRBV7-2 to TRBJ2-3; D is possibly TRBD1 (6 bases). Germline-derived CDR1 and CDR2 are SGHTA and FQGNSA. V shed 4 bases and J shed 1 base, with 12 bases lying between them. The CDR3 is made up of 15 amino acids. CDR3 loop: CASSSLRQGTDTQYF. CDR3 bases: TGTGCCAGCAGCTCCCTCAGACAGGGCACAGATACGCAGTATTTT.

V gene TRBV7-2 combines with J gene TRBJ2-1; TRBD2 matches 7 bases. Per germline, CDR1 SGHTA and CDR2 FQGNSA. There are 17 residues in the CDR3. J was trimmed by 4 bases and V by 3 bases; bases with no gene match: 12. CDR3 DNA: TGTGCCAGCAGCTTCAGGAGCAGGACTAGTCTTTACAATGAGCAGTTCTTC. Translation: CASSFRSRTSLYNEQFF.